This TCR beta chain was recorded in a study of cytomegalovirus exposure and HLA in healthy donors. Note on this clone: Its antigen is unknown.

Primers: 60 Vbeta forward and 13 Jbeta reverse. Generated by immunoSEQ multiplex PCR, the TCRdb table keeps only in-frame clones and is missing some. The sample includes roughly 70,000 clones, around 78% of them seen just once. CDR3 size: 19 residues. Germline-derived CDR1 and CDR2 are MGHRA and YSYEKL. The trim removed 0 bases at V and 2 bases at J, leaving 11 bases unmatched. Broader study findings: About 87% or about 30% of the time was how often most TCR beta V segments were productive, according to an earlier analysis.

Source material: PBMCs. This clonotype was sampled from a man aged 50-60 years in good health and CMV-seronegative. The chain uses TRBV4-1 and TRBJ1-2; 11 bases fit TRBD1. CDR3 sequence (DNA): TGCGCCAGCAGCCAAGAAGCGGGGACAGGGGGGCGCTGGAACTATGGCTACACCTTC. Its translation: CASSQEAGTGGRWNYGYTF.